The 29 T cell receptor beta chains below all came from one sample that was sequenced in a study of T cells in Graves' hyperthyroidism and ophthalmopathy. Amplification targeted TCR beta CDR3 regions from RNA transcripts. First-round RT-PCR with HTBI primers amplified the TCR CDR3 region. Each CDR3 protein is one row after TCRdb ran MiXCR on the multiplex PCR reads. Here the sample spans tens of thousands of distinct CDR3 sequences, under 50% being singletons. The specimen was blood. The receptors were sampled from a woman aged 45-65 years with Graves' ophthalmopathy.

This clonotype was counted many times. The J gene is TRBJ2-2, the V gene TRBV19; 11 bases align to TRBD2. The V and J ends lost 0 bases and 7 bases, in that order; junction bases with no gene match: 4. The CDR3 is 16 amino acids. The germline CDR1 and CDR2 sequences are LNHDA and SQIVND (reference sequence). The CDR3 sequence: CASSIDGLAGNGELFF. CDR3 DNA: TGTGCCAGTAGTATAGATGGACTAGCGGGCAACGGGGAGCTGTTTTTT. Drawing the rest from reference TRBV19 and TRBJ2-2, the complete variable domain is DGGITQSPKYLFRKEGQNVTLSCEQNLNHDAMYWYRQDPGQGLRLIYYSQIVNDFQKGDIAEGYSVSREKKESFPLTVTSAQKNPTAFYLCASSIDGLAGNGELFFGEGSRLTVL.

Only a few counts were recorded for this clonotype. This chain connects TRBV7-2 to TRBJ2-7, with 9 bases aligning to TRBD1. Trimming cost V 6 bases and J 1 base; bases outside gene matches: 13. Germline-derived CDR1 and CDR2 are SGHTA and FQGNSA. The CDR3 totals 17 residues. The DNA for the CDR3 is TGTGCCAGCAGTCGAGATCTTTCCGGGACAGGGTCCTACGAGCAGTACTTC. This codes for CASSRDLSGTGSYEQYF. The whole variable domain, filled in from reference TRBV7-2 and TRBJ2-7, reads GAGVSQSPSNKVTEKGKDVELRCDPISGHTALYWYRQSLGQGLEFLIYFQGNSAPDKSGLPSDRFSAERTGGSVSTLTIQRTQQEDSAVYLCASSRDLSGTGSYEQYFGPGTRLTVT.

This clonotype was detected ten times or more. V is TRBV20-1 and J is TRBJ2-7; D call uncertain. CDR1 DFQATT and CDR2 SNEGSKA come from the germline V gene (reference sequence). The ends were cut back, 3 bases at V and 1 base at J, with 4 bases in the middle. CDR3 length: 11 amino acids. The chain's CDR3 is CSARESYEQYF. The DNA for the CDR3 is TGCAGTGCTAGGGAGTCCTACGAGCAGTACTTC.

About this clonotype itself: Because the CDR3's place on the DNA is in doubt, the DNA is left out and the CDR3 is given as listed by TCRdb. The CDR3 is CASSFYICSVPGLAGAEQYF. The V call is TRBV7-3, the J call TRBJ2-7; the table's D call, TRBD2, was not checked against the DNA. The CDR3 has 20 residues if both end residues are counted. Germline V gene lookup returns CDR1 SGHTA and CDR2 FQGTGA.

In nucleotides, the CDR3 is TGTGCCAGCAGCTTCCGGGGACAGGGTGAAAAACTGTTTTTT. This encodes CASSFRGQGEKLFF. V is TRBV7-9 and J is TRBJ1-4; 9 positions match TRBD1. Germline V gene lookup returns CDR1 SEHNR and CDR2 FQNEAQ (reference sequence). This CDR3 spans 14 amino acids. With 3 bases clipped from V and 7 bases from J, the junction kept 3 bases outside the gene matches.

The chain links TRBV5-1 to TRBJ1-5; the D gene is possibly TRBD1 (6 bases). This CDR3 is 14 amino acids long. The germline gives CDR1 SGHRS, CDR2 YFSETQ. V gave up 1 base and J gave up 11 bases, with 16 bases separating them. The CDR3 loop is CASSLWDTGETQHF. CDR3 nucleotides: TGCGCCAGCAGCTTGTGGGACACGGGAGAGACCCAGCATTTT.

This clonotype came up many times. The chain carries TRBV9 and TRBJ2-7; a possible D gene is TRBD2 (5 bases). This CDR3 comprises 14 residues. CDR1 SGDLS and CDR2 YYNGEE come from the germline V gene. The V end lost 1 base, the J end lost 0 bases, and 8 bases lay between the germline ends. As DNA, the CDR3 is TGTGCCAGCAGCGTACGGGAATACTCCTACGAGCAGTACTTC. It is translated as CASSVREYSYEQYF.

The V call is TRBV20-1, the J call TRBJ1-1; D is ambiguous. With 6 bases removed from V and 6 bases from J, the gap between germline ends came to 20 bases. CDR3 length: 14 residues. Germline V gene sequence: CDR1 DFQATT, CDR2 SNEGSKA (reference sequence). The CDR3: CSALGETMAAEAFF. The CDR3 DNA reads TGCAGTGCCCTTGGAGAGACAATGGCCGCTGAAGCTTTCTTT.

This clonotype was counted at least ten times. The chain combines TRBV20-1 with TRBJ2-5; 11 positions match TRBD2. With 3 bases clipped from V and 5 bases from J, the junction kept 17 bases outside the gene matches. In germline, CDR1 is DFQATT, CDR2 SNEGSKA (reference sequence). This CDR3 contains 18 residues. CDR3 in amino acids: CSAREGTSGGGVLETQYF. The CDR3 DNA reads TGCAGTGCTAGGGAAGGGACTAGCGGAGGGGGGGTTCTCGAGACCCAGTACTTC.

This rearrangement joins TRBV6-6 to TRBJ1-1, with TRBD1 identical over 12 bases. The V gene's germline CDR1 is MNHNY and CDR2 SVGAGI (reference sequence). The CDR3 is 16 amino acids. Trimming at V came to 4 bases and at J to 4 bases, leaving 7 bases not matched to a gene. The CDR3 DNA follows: TGTGCCAGCAGTTCGCCCGGGACAGGGGGCCCCACTGAAGCTTTCTTT. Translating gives CASSSPGTGGPTEAFF.

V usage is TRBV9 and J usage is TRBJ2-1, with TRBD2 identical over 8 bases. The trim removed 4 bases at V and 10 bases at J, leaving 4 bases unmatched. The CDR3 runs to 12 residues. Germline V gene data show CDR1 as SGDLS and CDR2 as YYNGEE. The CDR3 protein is CASSRGGREQFF. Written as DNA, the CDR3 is TGTGCCAGCAGCCGGGGGGGACGGGAGCAGTTCTTC.

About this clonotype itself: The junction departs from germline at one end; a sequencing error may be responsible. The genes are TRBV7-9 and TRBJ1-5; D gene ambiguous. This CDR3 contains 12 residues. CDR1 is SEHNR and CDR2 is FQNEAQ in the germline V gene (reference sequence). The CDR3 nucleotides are TGTGCCAGCAGCGTCGCCGGCCAGCCCCAGCGTTTT. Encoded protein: CASSVAGQPQRF.

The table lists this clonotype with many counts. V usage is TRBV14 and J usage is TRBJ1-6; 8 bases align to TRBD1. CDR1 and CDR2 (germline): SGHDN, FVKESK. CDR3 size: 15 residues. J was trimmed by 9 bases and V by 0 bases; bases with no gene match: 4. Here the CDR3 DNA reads TGTGCCAGCAGCCAAGACAGGGGGCGAGGTTCACCCCTCCACTTT. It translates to CASSQDRGRGSPLHF.

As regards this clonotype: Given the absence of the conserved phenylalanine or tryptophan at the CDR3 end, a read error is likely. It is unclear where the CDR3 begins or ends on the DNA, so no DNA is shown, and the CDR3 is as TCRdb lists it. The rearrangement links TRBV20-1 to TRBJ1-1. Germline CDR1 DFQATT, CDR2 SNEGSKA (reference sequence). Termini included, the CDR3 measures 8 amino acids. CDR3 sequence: CSARLSFS.

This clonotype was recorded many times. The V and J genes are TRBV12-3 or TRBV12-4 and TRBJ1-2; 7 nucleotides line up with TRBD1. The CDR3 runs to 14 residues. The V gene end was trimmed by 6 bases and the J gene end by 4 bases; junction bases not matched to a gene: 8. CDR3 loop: CASRATTGFYGYTF. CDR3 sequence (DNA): TGTGCCAGCAGGGCGACGACAGGGTTCTATGGCTACACCTTC.

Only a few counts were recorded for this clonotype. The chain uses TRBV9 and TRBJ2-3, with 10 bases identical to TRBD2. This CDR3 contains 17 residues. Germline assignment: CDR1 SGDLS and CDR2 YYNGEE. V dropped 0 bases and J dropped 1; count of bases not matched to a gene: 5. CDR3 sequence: CASSVGASGSGTDTQYF. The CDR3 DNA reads TGTGCCAGCAGCGTAGGGGCTAGCGGGAGTGGCACAGATACGCAGTATTTT.

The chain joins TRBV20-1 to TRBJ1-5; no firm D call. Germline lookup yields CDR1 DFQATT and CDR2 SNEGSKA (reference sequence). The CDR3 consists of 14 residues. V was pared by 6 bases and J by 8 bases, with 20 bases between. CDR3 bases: TGCAGTGCCATCAGCGGGAGAAGGAATGAGCCCCAGCATTTT. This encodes CSAISGRRNEPQHF.

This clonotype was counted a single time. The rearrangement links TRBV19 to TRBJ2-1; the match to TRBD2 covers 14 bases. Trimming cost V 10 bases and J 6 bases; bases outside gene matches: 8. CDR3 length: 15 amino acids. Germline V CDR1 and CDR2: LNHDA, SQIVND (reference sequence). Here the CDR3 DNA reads TGTGCCACGGCCCCCGGGACTAGCGGGGGCAATGAGCAGTTCTTC. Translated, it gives CATAPGTSGGNEQFF.

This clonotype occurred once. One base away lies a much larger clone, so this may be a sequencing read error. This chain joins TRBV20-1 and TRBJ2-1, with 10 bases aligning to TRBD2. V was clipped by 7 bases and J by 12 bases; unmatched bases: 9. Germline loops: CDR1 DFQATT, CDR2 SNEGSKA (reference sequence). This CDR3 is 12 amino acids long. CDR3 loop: CSVQRGGSGQFF. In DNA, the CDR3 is TGCAGTGTCCAGCGGGGGGGTAGTGGGCAGTTCTTC.

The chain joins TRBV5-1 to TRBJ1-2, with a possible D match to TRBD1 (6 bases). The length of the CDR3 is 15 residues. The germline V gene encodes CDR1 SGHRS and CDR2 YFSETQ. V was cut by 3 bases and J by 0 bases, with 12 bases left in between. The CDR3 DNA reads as TGCGCCAGCAGCTGGCGGGAGGGGGCTAACTATGGCTACACCTTC. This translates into CASSWREGANYGYTF.

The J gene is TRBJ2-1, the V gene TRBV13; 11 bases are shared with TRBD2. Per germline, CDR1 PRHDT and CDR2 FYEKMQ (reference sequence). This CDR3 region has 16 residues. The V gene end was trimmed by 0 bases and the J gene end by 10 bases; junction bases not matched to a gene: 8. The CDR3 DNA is TGTGCCAGCAGCTTAGGTGTAGCGGGAGGGGGACGGGAGCAGTTCTTC. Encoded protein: CASSLGVAGGGREQFF.

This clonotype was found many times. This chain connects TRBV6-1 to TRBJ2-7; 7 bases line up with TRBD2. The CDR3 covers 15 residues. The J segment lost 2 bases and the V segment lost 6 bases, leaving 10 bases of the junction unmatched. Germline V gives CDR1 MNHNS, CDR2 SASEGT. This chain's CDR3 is CASRTSRSGAYEQYF. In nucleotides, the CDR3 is TGTGCCAGCAGGACTAGCAGGAGTGGGGCCTACGAGCAGTACTTC.

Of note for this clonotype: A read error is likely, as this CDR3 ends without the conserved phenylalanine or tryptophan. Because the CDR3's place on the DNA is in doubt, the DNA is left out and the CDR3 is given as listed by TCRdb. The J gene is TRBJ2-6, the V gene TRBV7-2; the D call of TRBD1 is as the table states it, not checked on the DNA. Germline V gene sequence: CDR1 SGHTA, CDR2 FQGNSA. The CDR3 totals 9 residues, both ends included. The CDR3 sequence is CASSLAGGG.

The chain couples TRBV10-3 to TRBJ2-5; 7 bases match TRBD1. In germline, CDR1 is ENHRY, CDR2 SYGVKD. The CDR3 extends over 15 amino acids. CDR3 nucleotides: TGTGGCTGGTTCCAAACGCAGGGGGTAGAAGAGACCCAGTACTTC. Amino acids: CGWFQTQGVEETQYF.

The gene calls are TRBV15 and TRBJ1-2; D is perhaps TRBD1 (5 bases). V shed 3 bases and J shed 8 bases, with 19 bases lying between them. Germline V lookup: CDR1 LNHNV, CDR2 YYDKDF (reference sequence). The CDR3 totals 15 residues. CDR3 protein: CATSSGSGWGDGYTF. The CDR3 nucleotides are TGTGCCACCAGCAGTGGCTCCGGTTGGGGGGACGGCTACACCTTC.

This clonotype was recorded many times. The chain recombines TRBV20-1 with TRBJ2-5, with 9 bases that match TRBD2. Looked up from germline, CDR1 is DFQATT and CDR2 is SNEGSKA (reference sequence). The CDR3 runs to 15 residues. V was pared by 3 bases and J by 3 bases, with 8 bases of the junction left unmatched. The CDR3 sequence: CSARAGAGGEETQYF. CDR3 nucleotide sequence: TGCAGTGCTAGGGCCGGGGCGGGAGGGGAAGAGACCCAGTACTTC.

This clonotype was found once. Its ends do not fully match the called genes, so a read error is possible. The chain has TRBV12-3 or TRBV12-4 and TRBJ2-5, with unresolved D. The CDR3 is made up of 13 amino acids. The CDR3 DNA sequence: TGTGCCAGCAGTTTTCTGGAACAAGAGACCCGGTACTTC. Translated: CASSFLEQETRYF.

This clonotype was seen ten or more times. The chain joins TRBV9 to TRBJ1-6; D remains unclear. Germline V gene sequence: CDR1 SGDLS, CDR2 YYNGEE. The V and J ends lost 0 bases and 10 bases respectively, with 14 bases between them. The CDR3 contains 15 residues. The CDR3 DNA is TGTGCCAGCAGCGTAGACTCTAGTCAGGAATCACCCCTCCACTTT. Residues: CASSVDSSQESPLHF.

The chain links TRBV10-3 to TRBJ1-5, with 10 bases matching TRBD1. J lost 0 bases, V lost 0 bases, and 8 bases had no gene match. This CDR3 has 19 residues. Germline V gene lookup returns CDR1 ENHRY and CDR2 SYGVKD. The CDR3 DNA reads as TGTGCCATCAGTGAGTCAGGGACAGGGGCAGGTCTTAGCAATCAGCCCCAGCATTTT. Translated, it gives CAISESGTGAGLSNQPQHF.